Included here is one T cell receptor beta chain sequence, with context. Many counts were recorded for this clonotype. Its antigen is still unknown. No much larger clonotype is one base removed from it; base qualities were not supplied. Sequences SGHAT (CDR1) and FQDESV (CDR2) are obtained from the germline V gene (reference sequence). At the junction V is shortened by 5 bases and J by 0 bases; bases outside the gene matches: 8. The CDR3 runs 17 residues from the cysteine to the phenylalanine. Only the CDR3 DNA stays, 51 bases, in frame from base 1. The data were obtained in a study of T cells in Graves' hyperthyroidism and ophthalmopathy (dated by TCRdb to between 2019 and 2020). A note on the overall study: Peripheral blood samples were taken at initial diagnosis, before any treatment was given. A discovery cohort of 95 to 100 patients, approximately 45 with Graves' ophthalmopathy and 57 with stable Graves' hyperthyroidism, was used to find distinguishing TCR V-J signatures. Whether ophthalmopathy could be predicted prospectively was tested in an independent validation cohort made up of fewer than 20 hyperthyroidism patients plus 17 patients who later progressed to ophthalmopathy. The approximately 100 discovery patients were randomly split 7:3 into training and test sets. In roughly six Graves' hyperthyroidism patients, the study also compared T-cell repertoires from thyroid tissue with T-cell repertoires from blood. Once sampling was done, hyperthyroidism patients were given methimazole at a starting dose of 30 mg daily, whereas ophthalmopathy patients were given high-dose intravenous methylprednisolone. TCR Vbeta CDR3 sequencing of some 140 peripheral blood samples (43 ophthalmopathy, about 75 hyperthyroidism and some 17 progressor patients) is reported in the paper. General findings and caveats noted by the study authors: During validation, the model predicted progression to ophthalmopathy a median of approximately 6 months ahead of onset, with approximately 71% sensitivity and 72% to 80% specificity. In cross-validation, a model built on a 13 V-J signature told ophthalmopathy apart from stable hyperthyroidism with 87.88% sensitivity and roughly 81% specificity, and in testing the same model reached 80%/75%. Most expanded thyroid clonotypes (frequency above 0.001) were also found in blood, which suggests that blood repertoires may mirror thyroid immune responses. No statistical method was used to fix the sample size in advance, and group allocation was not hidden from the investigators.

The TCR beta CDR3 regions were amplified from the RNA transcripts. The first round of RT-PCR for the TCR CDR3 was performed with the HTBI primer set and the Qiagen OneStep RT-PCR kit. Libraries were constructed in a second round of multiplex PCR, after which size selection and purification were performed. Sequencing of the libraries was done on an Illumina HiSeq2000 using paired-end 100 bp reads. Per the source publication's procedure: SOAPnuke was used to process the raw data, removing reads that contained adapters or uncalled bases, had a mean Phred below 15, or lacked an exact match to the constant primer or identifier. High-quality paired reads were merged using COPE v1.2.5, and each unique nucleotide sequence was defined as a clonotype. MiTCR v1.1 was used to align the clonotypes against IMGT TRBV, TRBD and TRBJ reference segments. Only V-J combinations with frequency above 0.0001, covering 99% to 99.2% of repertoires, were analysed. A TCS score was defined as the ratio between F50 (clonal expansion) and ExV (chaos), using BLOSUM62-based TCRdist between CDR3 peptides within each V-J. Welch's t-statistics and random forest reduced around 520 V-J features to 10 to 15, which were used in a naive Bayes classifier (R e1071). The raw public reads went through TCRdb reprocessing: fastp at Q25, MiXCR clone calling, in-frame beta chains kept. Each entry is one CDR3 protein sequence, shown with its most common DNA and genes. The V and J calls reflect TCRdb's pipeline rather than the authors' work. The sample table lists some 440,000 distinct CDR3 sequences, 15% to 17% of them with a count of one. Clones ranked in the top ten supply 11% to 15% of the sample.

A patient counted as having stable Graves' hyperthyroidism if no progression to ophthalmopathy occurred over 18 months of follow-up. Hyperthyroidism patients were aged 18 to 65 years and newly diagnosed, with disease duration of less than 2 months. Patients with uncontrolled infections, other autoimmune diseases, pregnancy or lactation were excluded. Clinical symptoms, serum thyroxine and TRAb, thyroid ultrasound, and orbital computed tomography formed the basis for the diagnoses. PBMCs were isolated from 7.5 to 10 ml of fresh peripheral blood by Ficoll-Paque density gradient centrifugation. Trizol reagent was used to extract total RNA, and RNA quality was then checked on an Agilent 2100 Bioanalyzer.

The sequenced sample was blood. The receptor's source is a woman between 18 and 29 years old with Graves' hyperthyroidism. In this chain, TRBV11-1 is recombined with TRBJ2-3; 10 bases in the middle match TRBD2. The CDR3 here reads CASSGRPGLASTDTQYF. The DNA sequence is TGTGCCAGCAGCGGCCGTCCGGGACTAGCGAGCACAGATACGCAGTATTTT.